This TCR beta chain was sequenced for a study of blood T cell repertoires in COVID-19. Whole-study context: Sites across the United States, Italy and Spain contributed samples from acute and convalescent COVID-19. T cells, B-cell-depleted T cells, or PBMCs provided the cDNA or gDNA that served as material.

Per the study methods: From reference gene primer amplification, estimates of nucleated cell counts were derived. Profiling relied on immunoSEQ multiplex PCR, and the TCRdb table lists in-frame clones only, not all of them. V and J calls and clone size are those listed in that table; D and trimming were worked out from the DNA. The table includes 100,000 to 130,000 clones, 88% detected once. This TCR was recovered from a man in his fifties or sixties with active or convalescent COVID-19. Specimen: peripheral blood.

In DNA form, the CDR3 reads TGTGCCAGCAGCACCGGGACAGCGAAGGGCTACACCTTC. This translates into CASSTGTAKGYTF. This sequence joins TRBV5-4 and TRBJ1-2; 7 bases agree with TRBD1. Germline V gene data show CDR1 as SGHNT and CDR2 as YYREEE (reference sequence). V lost 4 bases to trimming and J lost 8 bases; unmatched junction nucleotides: 8. The CDR3 has 13 residues.